This T cell receptor beta chain was captured by sequencing in a study of tissue T cells after allogeneic stem cell transplantation. Germline V CDR1 and CDR2: LGHNA, YSYQKL. The CDR3 extends over 15 amino acids. V lost 0 bases and J lost 3, with 9 bases in between. The time point: mouse harvest day 7 after allogeneic transplant. The graft held 10^6 splenic CD5+ T cells and 10^7 T-cell-depleted bone marrow cells. Clones were read by immunoSEQ multiplex PCR, and TCRdb kept only the in-frame ones, dropping some. The sample has some 4,000 clones; roughly 50% are singletons. By share, this clone counts as large. The gene symbols are mouse symbols. Read data end 1 residue before the CDR3 end; the end is taken from the germline J gene.

The clonotype comes from a female BALB/c mouse given C57BL/6 T cells with graft-versus-host disease after an allogeneic hematopoietic cell transplant. The sequenced sample consisted of lymph node tissue. This chain joins TRBV2 and TRBJ1-5; D might be TRBD1 (6 bases). The CDR3 sequence: CASSQEWGLNQAPLF. The sequenced part of the CDR3 DNA is TGTGCCAGCAGCCAAGAGTGGGGGCTCAACCAGGCTCCGCTT.